The sequence of this T cell receptor beta chain was determined in a study of blood T cell repertoires in COVID-19. Background on the study: COVID-19 samples, acute and convalescent, were from the United States, Italy and Spain.

In germline, CDR1 is SGDLS, CDR2 YYNGEE. The CDR3 consists of 15 residues. After removal of 4 bases from V and 1 base from J, the junction contained 3 bases not matched to a gene. Under the authors' procedure: Estimation of nucleated cell counts relied on the amplification of reference gene primers. Produced via immunoSEQ multiplex PCR; TCRdb's table is partial and in-frame only. V and J calls and clone size follow that table, whereas D and trimming were derived from the DNA. This sample has about 86,000 clones, with approximately 87% found just once. The clonotype originates from a human donor in a cohort sampled during active COVID-19. The gene calls are TRBV9 and TRBJ2-2; 8 nucleotides match TRBD2. Sequencing was done on a sample of peripheral blood. CDR3 sequence reads: CASSRSGGNTGELFF. In DNA form, the CDR3 reads TGTGCCAGCAGCCGAAGCGGGGGGAACACCGGGGAGCTGTTTTTT.